The 30 T cell receptor beta chains given below trace back to one sample, sequenced in a study of T cells in localized non-small cell lung cancer. TCRdb keeps only in-frame clones here, not all; method: immunoSEQ multiplex PCR. The repertoire holds about 26,000 clones, with 82% as singletons. The sample in question was peripheral blood, obtained before any cancer treatment. These receptors originate from a woman aged 35 to 70 with stage I lung adenocarcinoma.

The rearrangement uses TRBV7-2 and TRBJ1-2, with D perhaps matching TRBD1 (5 bases). V was pared by 1 base and J by 8 bases, with 11 bases between. The CDR3 covers 13 residues. Germline V gene data show CDR1 as SGHTA and CDR2 as FQGNSA. The CDR3 here is CASSLDRSGGYTF. The CDR3 nucleotides are TGTGCCAGCAGCTTAGACAGGTCGGGAGGCTACACCTTC. Complete variable domain (other parts from reference TRBV7-2 and TRBJ1-2): GAGVSQSPSNKVTEKGKDVELRCDPISGHTALYWYRQSLGQGLEFLIYFQGNSAPDKSGLPSDRFSAERTGGSVSTLTIQRTQQEDSAVYLCASSLDRSGGYTFGSGTRLTVV.

The chain recombines TRBV14 with TRBJ1-2; no clear D. Germline V gene data show CDR1 as SGHDN and CDR2 as FVKESK. Trimming stripped 1 base from V and 3 bases from J, with 9 bases between. This CDR3 is built from 14 residues. As DNA, the CDR3 is TGTGCCAGCAGCCAAGCGGACGGATACTATGGCTACACCTTC. Translated: CASSQADGYYGYTF.

CDR3 coding DNA: TGTGCCAGCTCACCCAGACAGGTATTAACTGAAGCTTTCTTT. It translates to CASSPRQVLTEAFF. The chain uses TRBV18 and TRBJ1-1; possible D gene TRBD1, 6 bases. The CDR3 extends over 14 amino acids. Trimming pared 3 bases from V and 5 bases from J, leaving 13 bases between. Germline V lookup: CDR1 KGHSH, CDR2 LQKENI. The whole variable domain, remainder taken from reference TRBV18 and TRBJ1-1, is NAGVMQNPRHLVRRRGQEARLRCSPMKGHSHVYWYRQLPEEGLKFMVYLQKENIIDESGMPKERFSAEFPKEGPSILRIQQVVRGDSAAYFCASSPRQVLTEAFFGQGTRLTVV.

The chain joins TRBV4-2 to TRBJ2-3; the match to TRBD2 covers 11 bases. The CDR3 runs 17 residues. Looked up from germline, CDR1 is LGHNA and CDR2 is YNFKEQ. V lost 5 bases to trimming and J lost 4 bases; unmatched junction nucleotides: 11. The CDR3 nucleotides are TGTGCCAGCAGCATCCTAGCGGGGGGTGATGGCGCAGATACGCAGTATTTT. It encodes CASSILAGGDGADTQYF.

The chain is built from TRBV4-2 and TRBJ1-2; D is unresolved. The CDR3 runs 14 residues. V shed 0 bases and J shed 8 bases, with 13 bases lying between them. The germline gives CDR1 LGHNA, CDR2 YNFKEQ. The CDR3 region is CASSQDLVVFGYTF. The CDR3 nucleotides read TGTGCCAGCAGCCAAGATCTTGTGGTTTTCGGCTACACCTTC.

V usage is TRBV7-9 and J usage is TRBJ2-2; 9 positions match TRBD1. Germline-derived CDR1 and CDR2 are SEHNR and FQNEAQ (reference sequence). V trimming: 10 bases; J trimming: 1 base; junction bases outside the gene matches: 4. The CDR3 spans 14 residues. CDR3 residues: CATGDRVNTGELFF. The CDR3 DNA is TGTGCCACCGGGGACAGGGTGAACACCGGGGAGCTGTTTTTT.

This chain connects TRBV11-2 to TRBJ2-7, with 8 positions matching TRBD1. J was trimmed by 3 bases and V by 5 bases; bases with no gene match: 9. Germline V gene lookup returns CDR1 SGHAT and CDR2 FQNNGV. The CDR3 has 15 amino acids. The CDR3 nucleotides read TGTGCCAGCAGCCCCCTGGGACAGGAGGACTACGAGCAGTACTTC. Protein: CASSPLGQEDYEQYF.

The CDR3 here is CASSLWGENTEAFF. CDR3 sequence (DNA): TGTGCCAGCAGTCTATGGGGCGAGAACACTGAAGCTTTCTTT. The chain has TRBV27 and TRBJ1-1, with TRBD1 as a possible D gene (5 bases). Trimming pared 5 bases from V and 1 base from J, leaving 11 bases between. CDR1 is MNHEY, CDR2 SMNVEV, per germline (reference sequence). This CDR3 comprises 14 residues.

The chain couples TRBV9 to TRBJ2-1, with 8 nucleotides matching TRBD1. The V and J ends lost 0 bases and 7 bases, in that order; junction bases with no gene match: 9. CDR1 is SGDLS and CDR2 is YYNGEE in the germline V gene. There are 16 residues in the CDR3. CDR3 residues: CASSVAGQGAQNEQFF. DNA for the CDR3: TGTGCCAGCAGCGTAGCTGGGCAGGGGGCGCAGAATGAGCAGTTCTTC.

The V call is TRBV5-6, the J call TRBJ1-4; D remains ambiguous. CDR1 and CDR2 (germline): SGHDT, YYEEEE. V gave up 4 bases and J gave up 8 bases, with 15 bases separating them. This CDR3 region has 14 residues. For the CDR3, the DNA is TGTGCCAGCAGCGCACAAGATGTGGACGAAAAACTGTTTTTT. It specifies CASSAQDVDEKLFF.

This CDR3 is CASSLAKTGVTEAFF. CDR3 in DNA: TGCGCCAGCAGCTTGGCGAAAACAGGGGTGACTGAAGCTTTCTTT. V gene TRBV5-1 combines with J gene TRBJ1-1, with 7 bases matching TRBD1. The germline CDR1 and CDR2 sequences are SGHRS and YFSETQ. V trimming: 0 bases; J trimming: 5 bases; junction bases outside the gene matches: 7. This CDR3 is 15 amino acids long.

The J gene is TRBJ1-1, the V gene TRBV7-2; D remains ambiguous. Germline V gives CDR1 SGHTA, CDR2 FQGNSA. The CDR3 contains 13 residues. V was pared by 2 bases and J by 5 bases, with 9 bases between. CDR3 DNA sequence: TGTGCCAGCAGCTTACATCCGACGACTGAAGCTTTCTTT. Its translation is CASSLHPTTEAFF.

The rearrangement joins TRBV2 to TRBJ2-5; the D is unclear. Germline V CDR1 and CDR2: SNHLY, FYNNEI. V dropped 4 bases and J dropped 4 bases, with 4 bases sitting between them. The CDR3 is 11 residues long. The CDR3 region is CASSGAETQYF. In DNA form, the CDR3 reads TGTGCCAGCAGTGGGGCAGAGACCCAGTACTTC. Based on the CDR3 plus reference TRBV2 and TRBJ2-5, the full variable domain is EPEVTQTPSHQVTQMGQEVILRCVPISNHLYFYWYRQILGQKVEFLVSFYNNEISEKSEIFDDQFSVERPDGSNFTLKIRSTKLEDSAMYFCASSGAETQYFGPGTRLLVL.

This clone was seen only a few times. The rearrangement links TRBV7-9 to TRBJ2-5; D remains unclear. Germline lookup yields CDR1 SEHNR and CDR2 FQNEAQ (reference sequence). CDR3 size: 12 residues. With 1 base removed from V and 5 bases from J, the gap between germline ends came to 5 bases. In DNA form, the CDR3 reads TGTGCCAGCAGCTTAGTGGGGGAGACCCAGTACTTC. This encodes CASSLVGETQYF.

This chain connects TRBV9 to TRBJ2-7, with D perhaps matching TRBD1 (5 bases). CDR3 length equals 14 residues. Germline assignment: CDR1 SGDLS and CDR2 YYNGEE. Trimming shortened V by 3 bases and J by 3 bases, and 13 bases separated the two germline ends. This CDR3 is CASSADPDSYEQYF. CDR3 DNA: TGTGCCAGCAGCGCAGACCCCGACAGCTACGAGCAGTACTTC.

The chain recombines TRBV7-9 with TRBJ2-4; D call uncertain. Germline V gene data show CDR1 as SEHNR and CDR2 as FQNEAQ (reference sequence). V was pared by 5 bases and J by 3 bases, with 11 bases between. The CDR3 extends over 14 amino acids. In nucleotides, the CDR3 is TGTGCCAGCAGCGCGGAATATGGCAAAAACATTCAGTACTTC. Translation gives CASSAEYGKNIQYF.

The chain uses TRBV4-3 and TRBJ1-2; a weak D match, TRBD1 (5 bases). CDR3 size: 14 residues. Trimming left V 1 base short and J 6 bases short, with 12 bases between. Germline values: CDR1 LGHNA, CDR2 YSLEER. The CDR3 here is CASSQATQGHGYTF. The CDR3 nucleotides read TGCGCCAGCAGCCAAGCTACGCAGGGTCATGGCTACACCTTC.

This clone was picked up a small number of times. The chain carries TRBV5-1 and TRBJ2-1; D might be TRBD2 (6 bases). This CDR3 is built from 15 residues. From germline, CDR1 is SGHRS and CDR2 YFSETQ. The germline V and J ends were trimmed by 0 bases and 7 bases, with 14 bases remaining between them. CDR3 DNA sequence: TGCGCCAGCAGCTTGGGAGGGAGGCCCCCTAATGAGCAGTTCTTC. Encoded protein: CASSLGGRPPNEQFF.

This chain uses TRBV2 with TRBJ1-4; 8 nucleotides align to TRBD1. Germline values: CDR1 SNHLY, CDR2 FYNNEI. The CDR3 runs to 14 residues. Trimming at V came to 6 bases and at J to 7 bases, leaving 7 bases not matched to a gene. CDR3 DNA sequence: TGTGCCAGCAGCCTACAGGGGGTTCGTGAAAAACTGTTTTTT. Amino acid sequence: CASSLQGVREKLFF.

The chain joins TRBV6-5 to TRBJ2-7; 7 bases map to TRBD1. J gave up 6 bases and V 8 bases, and 10 bases lay outside the gene matches. The CDR3 is made up of 13 amino acids. Germline CDR1 MNHEY, CDR2 SVGAGI. The CDR3 sequence: CASGVRGGVEQYF. In DNA, the CDR3 is TGTGCCAGCGGGGTGAGAGGGGGCGTCGAGCAGTACTTC.

The chain recombines TRBV7-2 with TRBJ1-1; no firm D call. CDR1 and CDR2 (germline): SGHTA, FQGNSA. Trimming pared 4 bases from V and 6 bases from J, leaving 15 bases between. This CDR3 region has 14 residues. The CDR3 loop reads CASSWDEPRAEAFF. As DNA, the CDR3 is TGTGCCAGCAGCTGGGATGAGCCGCGGGCTGAAGCTTTCTTT.

The rearrangement joins TRBV7-2 to TRBJ2-3; 11 bases match TRBD2. V dropped 3 bases and J dropped 6; count of bases not matched to a gene: 8. The CDR3 runs to 16 residues. CDR1 and CDR2 from the germline V gene are SGHTA and FQGNSA. The CDR3 nucleotides are TGTGCCAGCAGCTTCCTAGCGGGGGGTCAGGGGGATACGCAGTATTTT. It codes for CASSFLAGGQGDTQYF.

The chain recombines TRBV5-6 with TRBJ1-6; tentative D call: TRBD1 (5 bases). The CDR3 consists of 11 residues. Germline-derived CDR1 and CDR2 are SGHDT and YYEEEE. Trimming took 4 bases from V and 15 from J, leaving 11 bases between them. The CDR3 DNA reads TGTGCCAGCAGCAGATGGGGGGTCCTCCACTTT. Translated: CASSRWGVLHF.

CDR3 sequence reads: CASSFPLSRTGNTEAFF. The CDR3 bases are TGTGCCAGCAGCTTCCCTCTTTCCAGGACGGGGAACACTGAAGCTTTCTTT. V gene TRBV7-9 combines with J gene TRBJ1-1, with D unresolved. Germline V lookup: CDR1 SEHNR, CDR2 FQNEAQ (reference sequence). Deletions cut 3 bases from V and 1 base from J, with 18 bases between. The CDR3 is 17 residues long.

The chain links TRBV5-1 to TRBJ1-1; TRBD1 might be the D (5 bases). Trimming took off 4 bases at V and 4 bases at J, with 17 bases between the two ends. Per germline, CDR1 SGHRS and CDR2 YFSETQ. CDR3 size: 15 residues. The CDR3 is CASSTQGPPSTEAFF. The CDR3 bases are TGCGCCAGCAGCACCCAGGGACCGCCCAGCACTGAAGCTTTCTTT.

J is TRBJ1-4 and V is TRBV6-5; D is unclear. Trimming took off 11 bases at V and 0 bases at J, with 10 bases between the two ends. Germline V gene sequence: CDR1 MNHEY, CDR2 SVGAGI. The CDR3 spans 13 residues. In DNA form, the CDR3 reads TGTGCCTGTAGCTGGGCAACTAATGAAAAACTGTTTTTT. Translated, it gives CACSWATNEKLFF.

CDR3 sequence reads: CASRRRAWSTEAFF. The CDR3 DNA is TGTGCCAGCAGACGCAGGGCTTGGAGCACTGAAGCTTTCTTT. The chain carries TRBV28 and TRBJ1-1; D possibly corresponds to TRBD1 (5 bases). The CDR3 is made up of 14 amino acids. Germline V gene lookup returns CDR1 MDHEN and CDR2 SYDVKM. V was trimmed by 6 bases and J by 4 bases, leaving 15 bases between them.

The gene calls are TRBV4-3 and TRBJ2-3; 11 bases align to TRBD2. V dropped 1 base and J dropped 1; count of bases not matched to a gene: 4. CDR3 size: 17 residues. Per the germline V gene, CDR1 is LGHNA and CDR2 is YSLEER. In DNA, the CDR3 is TGCGCCAGCAGCCAAGCTCCACTAGCGGGGGGCACAGATACGCAGTATTTT. Its protein product is CASSQAPLAGGTDTQYF.

CDR3 nucleotide sequence: TGTGCCAGCAGCGATCAATTACAGGGCAATGAAGCTTTCTTT. It codes for CASSDQLQGNEAFF. The V and J genes are TRBV7-2 and TRBJ1-1; a possible D gene is TRBD1 (6 bases). CDR1 is SGHTA and CDR2 is FQGNSA in the germline V gene. V was trimmed by 5 bases and J by 7 bases, leaving 17 bases between them. The CDR3 length is 14 residues.

The V gene is TRBV6-6, the J gene TRBJ1-1, with D possibly matching TRBD1 (6 bases). This CDR3 has 15 amino acids. Trimming stripped 2 bases from V and 3 bases from J, with 13 bases between. Germline V gene lookup returns CDR1 MNHNY and CDR2 SVGAGI (reference sequence). The CDR3, as DNA: TGTGCCAGCAGTTACAGGGGGTCAGGGGACACTGAAGCTTTCTTT. This encodes CASSYRGSGDTEAFF.